This T cell receptor (beta chain) was recovered during a study of T cells in tuberculosis. Study-wide background: CD1B tetramers identified T cells specific for mycobacterial lipid GMM.

Sorting used thawed, overnight-rested PBMC stained with anti-CD3, a viability dye and GMM-loaded CD1B tetramer. The CD1B tetramers carried C32 glucose monomycolate purified from Rhodococcus equi. The assay was immunoSEQ multiplex PCR, and TCRdb's table has in-frame clones only and misses some. The sample consists of 55,000 to 65,000 clones, approximately 81% of them appearing once. This clone was counted a single time. This CDR3 has 15 amino acids. V was pared by 6 bases and J by 3 bases, with 6 bases of the junction left unmatched. Germline V gene data show CDR1 as LNHDA and CDR2 as SQIVND (reference sequence).

J is TRBJ2-7 and V is TRBV19; 12 bases line up with TRBD2. Sequencing was performed on CD1b-GMM tetramer-negative cells sorted from PBMCs. The sequence was collected from an adult woman with latent tuberculosis. In DNA form, the CDR3 reads TGTGCCAGTAGATCTAGCGGGGGGGCCTACTACGAGCAGTACTTC. Translation: CASRSSGGAYYEQYF. The variable domain in full, completed from reference TRBV19 and TRBJ2-7, reads DGGITQSPKYLFRKEGQNVTLSCEQNLNHDAMYWYRQDPGQGLRLIYYSQIVNDFQKGDIAEGYSVSREKKESFPLTVTSAQKNPTAFYLCASRSSGGAYYEQYFGPGTRLTVT.